This T cell receptor beta chain derives from a study of blood T cell repertoires in COVID-19. Germline CDR1 is LGHNT and CDR2 is FRNRAP. J gave up 1 base and V 3 bases, and 18 bases lay outside the gene matches. This CDR3 is built from 20 residues. Only in-frame clones appear in the TCRdb table, and some are missing; sequencing was by immunoSEQ multiplex PCR. The table lists a few hundred thousand clones, 65% to 85% of them singletons. The chain couples TRBV12-5 to TRBJ1-1; 9 bases agree with TRBD1. This clonotype was obtained from a person between 65 and 79 years old with COVID-19, enrolled during active disease. Sequencing input: peripheral blood. For the CDR3, the DNA is TGTGCTAGTGGTTTCCAGGTGGGACGGGACAGGGAAGATAGGAACACTGAAGCTTTCTTT. Protein product: CASGFQVGRDREDRNTEAFF.